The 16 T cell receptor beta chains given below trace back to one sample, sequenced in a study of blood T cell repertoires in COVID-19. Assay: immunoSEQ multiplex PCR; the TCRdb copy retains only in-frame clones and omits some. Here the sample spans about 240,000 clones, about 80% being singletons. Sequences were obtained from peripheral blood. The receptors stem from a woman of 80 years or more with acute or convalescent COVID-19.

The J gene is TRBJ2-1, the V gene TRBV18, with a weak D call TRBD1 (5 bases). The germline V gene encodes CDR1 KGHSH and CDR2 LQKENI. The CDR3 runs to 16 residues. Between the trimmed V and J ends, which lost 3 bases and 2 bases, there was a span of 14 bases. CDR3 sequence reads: CASSPPPPDTYNEQFF. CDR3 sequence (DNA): TGTGCCAGCTCACCTCCACCACCGGACACCTACAATGAGCAGTTCTTC.

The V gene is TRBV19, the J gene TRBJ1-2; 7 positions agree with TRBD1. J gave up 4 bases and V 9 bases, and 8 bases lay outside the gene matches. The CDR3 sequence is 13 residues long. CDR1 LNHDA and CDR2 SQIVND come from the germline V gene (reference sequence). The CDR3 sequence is CASQEGGGYGYTF. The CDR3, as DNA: TGTGCCAGCCAGGAAGGGGGCGGCTATGGCTACACCTTC.

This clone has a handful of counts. In DNA form, the CDR3 reads TGTGCCAGCAGCCCTGCCACAGGGTGGTCCTACGAGCAGTACTTC. Translation: CASSPATGWSYEQYF. The chain joins TRBV28 to TRBJ2-7, with D perhaps matching TRBD1 (6 bases). V was clipped by 6 bases and J by 1 base, with 16 bases between them. This CDR3 is built from 15 residues. Germline V gene sequence: CDR1 MDHEN, CDR2 SYDVKM.

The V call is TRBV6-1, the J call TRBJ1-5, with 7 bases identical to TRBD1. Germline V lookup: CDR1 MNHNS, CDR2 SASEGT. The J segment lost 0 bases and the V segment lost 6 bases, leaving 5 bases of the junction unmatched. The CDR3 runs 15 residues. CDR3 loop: CASRGTANSNQPQHF. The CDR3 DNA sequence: TGTGCCAGCAGGGGGACAGCTAATAGCAATCAGCCCCAGCATTTT.

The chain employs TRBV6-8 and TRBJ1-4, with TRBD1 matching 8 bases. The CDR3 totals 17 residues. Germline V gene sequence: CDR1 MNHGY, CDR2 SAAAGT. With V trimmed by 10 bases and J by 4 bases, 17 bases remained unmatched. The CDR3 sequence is CATDPLRRGHLNEKLFF. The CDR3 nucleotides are TGTGCCACGGACCCGCTACGCAGGGGGCATCTTAATGAAAAACTGTTTTTT.

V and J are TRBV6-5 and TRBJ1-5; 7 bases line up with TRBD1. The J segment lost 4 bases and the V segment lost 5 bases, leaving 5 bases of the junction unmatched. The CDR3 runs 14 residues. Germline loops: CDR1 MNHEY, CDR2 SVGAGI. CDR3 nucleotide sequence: TGTGCCAGCAGTAACTACAGGGGTAATCAGCCCCAGCATTTT. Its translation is CASSNYRGNQPQHF.

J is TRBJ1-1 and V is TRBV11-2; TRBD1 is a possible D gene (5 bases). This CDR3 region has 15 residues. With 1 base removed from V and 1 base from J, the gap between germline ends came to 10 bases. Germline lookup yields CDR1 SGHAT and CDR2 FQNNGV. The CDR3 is CASSLAQGTNTEAFF. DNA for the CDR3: TGTGCCAGCAGCTTAGCCCAGGGCACGAACACTGAAGCTTTCTTT.

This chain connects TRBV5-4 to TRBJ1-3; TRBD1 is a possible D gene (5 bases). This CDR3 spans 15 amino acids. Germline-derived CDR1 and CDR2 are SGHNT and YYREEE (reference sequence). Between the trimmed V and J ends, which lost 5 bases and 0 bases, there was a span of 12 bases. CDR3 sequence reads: CASSSDRSSGNTIYF. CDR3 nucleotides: TGTGCCAGCAGTTCCGACAGAAGCTCTGGAAACACCATATATTTT.

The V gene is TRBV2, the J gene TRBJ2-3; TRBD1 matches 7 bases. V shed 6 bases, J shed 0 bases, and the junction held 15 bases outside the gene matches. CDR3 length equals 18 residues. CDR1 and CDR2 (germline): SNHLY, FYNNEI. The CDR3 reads CASRQGQRRTTSTDTQYF. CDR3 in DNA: TGTGCCAGCAGGCAGGGACAGAGGAGAACCACTAGCACAGATACGCAGTATTTT.

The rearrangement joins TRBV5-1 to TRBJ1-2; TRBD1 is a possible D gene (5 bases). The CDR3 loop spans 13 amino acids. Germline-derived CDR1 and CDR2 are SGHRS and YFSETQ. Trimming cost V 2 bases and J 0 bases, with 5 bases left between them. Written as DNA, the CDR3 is TGCGCCAGCAGCTTAGGGGCTAACTATGGCTACACCTTC. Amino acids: CASSLGANYGYTF.

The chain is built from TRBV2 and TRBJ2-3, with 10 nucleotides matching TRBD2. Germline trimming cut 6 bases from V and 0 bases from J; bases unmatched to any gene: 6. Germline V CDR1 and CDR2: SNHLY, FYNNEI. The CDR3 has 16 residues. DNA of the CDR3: TGTGCCAGCAGACCCTGGACTAGCGGCAGCACAGATACGCAGTATTTT. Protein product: CASRPWTSGSTDTQYF.

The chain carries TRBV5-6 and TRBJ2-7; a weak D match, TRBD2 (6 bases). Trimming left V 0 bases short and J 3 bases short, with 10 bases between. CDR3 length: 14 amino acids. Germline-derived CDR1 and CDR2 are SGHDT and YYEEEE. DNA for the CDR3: TGTGCCAGCAGCTTGGTACGCGGGAACTACGAGCAGTACTTC. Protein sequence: CASSLVRGNYEQYF. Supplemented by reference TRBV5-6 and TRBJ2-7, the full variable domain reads DAGVTQSPTHLIKTRGQQVTLRCSPKSGHDTVSWYQQALGQGPQFIFQYYEEEERQRGNFPDRFSGHQFPNYSSELNVNALLLGDSALYLCASSLVRGNYEQYFGPGTRLTVT.

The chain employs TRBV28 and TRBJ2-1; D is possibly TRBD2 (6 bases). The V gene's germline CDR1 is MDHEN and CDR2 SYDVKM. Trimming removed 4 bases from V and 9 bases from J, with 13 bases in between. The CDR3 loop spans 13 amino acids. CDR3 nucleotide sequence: TGTGCCAGCAGTTCCGCGGGACTGGGTGAGCAGTTCTTC. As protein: CASSSAGLGEQFF.

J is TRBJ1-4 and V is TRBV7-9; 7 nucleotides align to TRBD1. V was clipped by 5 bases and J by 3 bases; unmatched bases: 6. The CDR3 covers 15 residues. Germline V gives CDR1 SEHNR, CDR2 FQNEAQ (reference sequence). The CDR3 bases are TGTGCCAGCAGCCCCCAGGGGGGCCCTAATGAAAAACTGTTTTTT. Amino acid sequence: CASSPQGGPNEKLFF.

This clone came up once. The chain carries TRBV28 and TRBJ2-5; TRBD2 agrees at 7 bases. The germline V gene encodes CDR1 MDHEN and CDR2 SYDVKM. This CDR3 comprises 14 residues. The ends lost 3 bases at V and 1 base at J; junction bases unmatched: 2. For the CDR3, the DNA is TGTGCCAGCAGTTTTTCGGGGGGCCAAGAGACCCAGTACTTC. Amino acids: CASSFSGGQETQYF.

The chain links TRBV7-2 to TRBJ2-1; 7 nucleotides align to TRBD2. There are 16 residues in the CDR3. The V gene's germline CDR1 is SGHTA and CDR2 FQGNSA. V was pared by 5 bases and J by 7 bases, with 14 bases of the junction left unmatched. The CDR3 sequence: CASSAGSGTTRNEQFF. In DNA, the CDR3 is TGTGCCAGCAGCGCGGGTTCCGGGACTACAAGGAATGAGCAGTTCTTC.